A selection of T cell receptor beta chains follows, all from one sample in a study of shared clonotypes between healthy human individuals. The assay was immunoSEQ multiplex PCR, and TCRdb's table has in-frame clones only and misses some. The data contain approximately 2,200,000 clones, 85% to 95% of them singletons. Material for sequencing was naive CD8+ T cells from PBMCs. The source of these receptors is a young man in good health. Some clones in this sample may be carry-over from other donors' samples. Both conserved end residues are part of each CDR3. The D gene is left open where the match is weak. Some rows mark clone size as missing; the rest say once, few, many or name a class of expanded clone.

cdr3_nt,cdr3_aa,v_call,clone_size,d_call,j_call
TGTGCCAGTAGTATTGGGACTAGGGGCTACGAGCAGTACTTC,CASSIGTRGYEQYF,TRBV19,.,TRBD2,TRBJ2-7
TGTGCCAGCAGTACAGGGGGCTTGGGTGAAAAACTGTTTTTT,CASSTGGLGEKLFF,TRBV9,.,TRBD1,TRBJ1-4
TGTGCCACCCAGGAGGGCGGGGGTACCAATGAGCAGTTCTTC,CATQEGGGTNEQFF,TRBV10-3,.,TRBD2,TRBJ2-1
TGTGCCAGCAGCTTAGCCGGGACAGTCAATCAGCCCCAGCATTTT,CASSLAGTVNQPQHF,TRBV7-8,few,TRBD1,TRBJ1-5
TGTGCCTGGAGTGTCGGGACCGCATACGAGCAGTACTTC,CAWSVGTAYEQYF,TRBV30,.,.,TRBJ2-7
TGTGCCTATCAGGGACAGGGGAACACTGAAGCTTTCTTT,CAYQGQGNTEAFF,TRBV30,.,TRBD1,TRBJ1-1
TGCGCCAGCAGCCCTGACTCCGGGCTGTGGGAGCAGTACTTC,CASSPDSGLWEQYF,TRBV4-1,.,.,TRBJ2-7
TGTGCCAGTAGTATTAGTACGGTGAGCTCCTACAATGAGCAGTTCTTC,CASSISTVSSYNEQFF,TRBV19,.,.,TRBJ2-1
TGTGCCAGCAGTGAAGTGAAGAACACTGAAGCTTTCTTT,CASSEVKNTEAFF,TRBV2,.,.,TRBJ1-1
TGTGCCAGCAGCAAGGGTTTAGGGGAAGGCTACACCTTC,CASSKGLGEGYTF,TRBV7-9,.,.,TRBJ1-2
TGTGCCAGCAGCACAGGGGGATTCTCCTACGAGCAGTACTTC,CASSTGGFSYEQYF,TRBV27,.,TRBD1,TRBJ2-7
TGTGCCAGCTCACCAAGGTCGAGCCCCGACCTCACTGAAGCTTTCTTT,CASSPRSSPDLTEAFF,TRBV18,.,.,TRBJ1-1
TGCGCCAGCAGCCCGTGGGGACAGGGTCCCACCGGGGAGCTGTTTTTT,CASSPWGQGPTGELFF,TRBV4-1,.,TRBD1,TRBJ2-2
TGCGCCAGCAGTAAGACTTTTGGGGATCAGCCCCAGCATTTT,CASSKTFGDQPQHF,TRBV23-1,.,.,TRBJ1-5
TGTGCCAGCTCTGGTGGGACTAGCGGAAAACCGACTCGTGGTGAGCAGTTCTTC,CASSGGTSGKPTRGEQFF,TRBV18,.,TRBD2,TRBJ2-1
TGTGCCAGTAGAGGAGCAGGGACCTACGAGCAGTACTTC,CASRGAGTYEQYF,TRBV19,.,.,TRBJ2-7
TGTGCCAGCAGCCCACTGGGGGCCGGGGAGCTGTTTTTT,CASSPLGAGELFF,TRBV7-6,.,.,TRBJ2-2
TGTGCCAGCAGCCGCCGGGACACGGCGGTTCAGTACTTC,CASSRRDTAVQYF,TRBV7-6,.,.,TRBJ2-4
TGTGCCAGCAGTTTAGTGGGCTACGAGCAGTACTTC,CASSLVGYEQYF,TRBV28,.,.,TRBJ2-7
TGTGCCAGCTCACCACCCGCCGGGGCCTACGAGCAGTACTTC,CASSPPAGAYEQYF,TRBV18,.,.,TRBJ2-7
TGTGCCAGCTCACCACCCGTAATCGGTTTGCAAGAGACCCAGTACTTC,CASSPPVIGLQETQYF,TRBV18,.,.,TRBJ2-5
TGTGCCAGCAGTTTATCAGGACACACTGAAGCTTTCTTT,CASSLSGHTEAFF,TRBV28,.,.,TRBJ1-1
TGTGCCAGTAGTATAGCCGCGGGACTCGGGGACGAGCAGTACTTC,CASSIAAGLGDEQYF,TRBV19,.,.,TRBJ2-7
TGTGCCAGCAGTTTGGGCACCCTGAACACTGAAGCTTTCTTT,CASSLGTLNTEAFF,TRBV28,.,.,TRBJ1-1
TGTGCCAGCAGCGTCAATCGACGCACAGATACGCAGTATTTT,CASSVNRRTDTQYF,TRBV7-3,.,.,TRBJ2-3
TGTGCCAGCAGCTTTACTAGCGGGAGAAGGGTTGGGACAGATACGCAGTATTTT,CASSFTSGRRVGTDTQYF,TRBV13,.,TRBD2,TRBJ2-3
TGTGCCAGCAGCGCTCCTGGTGGGTACACTGAAGCTTTCTTT,CASSAPGGYTEAFF,TRBV7-9,.,.,TRBJ1-1
TGTGCCAGCAGCGGGAGGACGGACCTCACGGAGACCCAGTACTTC,CASSGRTDLTETQYF,TRBV9,.,.,TRBJ2-5
TGTGCCAGCAGCTTAGGGGTAGGGGGGCCGGTAGATACGCAGTATTTT,CASSLGVGGPVDTQYF,TRBV7-2,.,.,TRBJ2-3
TGTGCCAGCAGCTCACGGGACAGACCCATCTACGAGCAGTACTTC,CASSSRDRPIYEQYF,TRBV11-2,.,TRBD1,TRBJ2-7
TGTGCCAGCACTGGAGGAGTGGGGGATGGCTACACCTTC,CASTGGVGDGYTF,TRBV19,.,.,TRBJ1-2
TGTGCCAGCAGCTTGGCCCGCGGGAGGCTAGCGGGAGGCAGAGATACGCAGTATTTT,CASSLARGRLAGGRDTQYF,TRBV5-8,.,TRBD2,TRBJ2-3
TGTGCCAGCAGTTTAACTCGAGTTAATCCCACAGATACGCAGTATTTT,CASSLTRVNPTDTQYF,TRBV28,.,.,TRBJ2-3
TGTGCCAGTAGTGAGGGCCCACGGAACACTGAAGCTTTCTTT,CASSEGPRNTEAFF,TRBV19,few,.,TRBJ1-1
TGTGCCAGCAGCTTGATGGGAAGCGGAAACACCATATATTTT,CASSLMGSGNTIYF,TRBV5-6,.,.,TRBJ1-3
TGTGCCAGCAGTTACACTAACAGTCACGAGCAGTACTTC,CASSYTNSHEQYF,TRBV6-5,.,.,TRBJ2-7
TGCGCCAGCAGCCAACTAGACAATGAGCAGTTCTTC,CASSQLDNEQFF,TRBV4-1,.,.,TRBJ2-1
TGTGCCTGGAGTGTTCTAGCGGCCTACAATGAGCAGTTCTTC,CAWSVLAAYNEQFF,TRBV30,.,TRBD2,TRBJ2-1
TGCGCCAGCCGACCACAGGGCTCCTACGAGCAGTACTTC,CASRPQGSYEQYF,TRBV5-1,.,.,TRBJ2-7
TGCGCCAGCAGCCAAGATAGAGGAGGGACAGGGGGGGGATTCTACGAGCAGTACTTC,CASSQDRGGTGGGFYEQYF,TRBV4-3,.,TRBD1,TRBJ2-7
TGTGCCAGCAGCTGGGACAGGGTCCTAGAGACCCAGTACTTC,CASSWDRVLETQYF,TRBV5-4,.,TRBD1,TRBJ2-5
TGTGCCAGCAGTTTGACGGGGAACTCCTACGAGCAGTACTTC,CASSLTGNSYEQYF,TRBV27,.,.,TRBJ2-7
TGCGCCAGCAGCTTGGAGGGGGCCACCCAAGAGACCCAGTACTTC,CASSLEGATQETQYF,TRBV5-1,.,TRBD1,TRBJ2-5
TGCGCCAGCAGCCAAGAGCGAGGGTCTCGCACTGAAGCTTTCTTT,CASSQERGSRTEAFF,TRBV4-1,few,.,TRBJ1-1
TGTGCCAGCAGTTATTCCCCCGGGACCCGAGGGCAAAAACTGTTTTTT,CASSYSPGTRGQKLFF,TRBV7-9,few,.,TRBJ1-4
TGTGCCAGCAGTGGACAGGGGCGGCCCACAGATACGCAGTATTTT,CASSGQGRPTDTQYF,TRBV6-6,.,TRBD1,TRBJ2-3
TGTGCCTGGAGTGTGGGGCCCCGGATACTAGCGTTCCAAGAGACCCAGTACTTC,CAWSVGPRILAFQETQYF,TRBV30,.,TRBD2,TRBJ2-5
TGTGCCTGGAGAAGAATAACCGGGGAGCTGTTTTTT,CAWRRITGELFF,TRBV30,.,.,TRBJ2-2
TGTGCCAGTCGGCGGGGACAACAAAACTACGAGCAGTACTTC,CASRRGQQNYEQYF,TRBV28,.,.,TRBJ2-7
TGTGCCAGCAGCTTAAAAGAGGGAGGGACGGGAAGGGTAACAGGACAGCCCCAGCATTTT,CASSLKEGGTGRVTGQPQHF,TRBV21-1,.,.,TRBJ1-5
TGCAGCGGGTTGGGACTAGCGGGAGGGAATAATTTATACACAGATACGCAGTATTTT,CSGLGLAGGNNLYTDTQYF,TRBV29-1,.,TRBD2,TRBJ2-3
TGTGCCAGCAGCGTAGACAGGCTGACAACGAACACCGGGGAGCTGTTTTTT,CASSVDRLTTNTGELFF,TRBV9,.,.,TRBJ2-2
TGTGCCAGTAGTTTTCGGAACACTGAAGCTTTCTTT,CASSFRNTEAFF,TRBV19,.,.,TRBJ1-1
TGTGCCAGCAGCCAGAATAAGGGTCAAGAGACCCAGTACTTC,CASSQNKGQETQYF,TRBV4-2,.,.,TRBJ2-5
TGTGCCAGCAGAGTGACAGTACTCTCCTACAATGAGCAGTTCTTC,CASRVTVLSYNEQFF,TRBV27,.,.,TRBJ2-1
TGTGCCAGCAGCGCCGGGGGACTAGCGGGAGCAGATACGCAGTATTTT,CASSAGGLAGADTQYF,TRBV9,.,TRBD2,TRBJ2-3
TGTGCCAGCAGTGAAATAAGTTTGGGCCTAACCTCGGAGAAGACCCAGTACTTC,CASSEISLGLTSEKTQYF,TRBV2,.,.,TRBJ2-5
TGTGCCAGCAGCCCCCGGGCGGGAGGTTCGTACAATGAGCAGTTCTTC,CASSPRAGGSYNEQFF,TRBV9,.,TRBD2,TRBJ2-1
TGTGCCAGCAGTGAATACGGCTCGGCCTACGAGCAGTACTTC,CASSEYGSAYEQYF,TRBV25-1,.,.,TRBJ2-7
TGTGCCAGCAGCCAAGAGGGGGAGCAGCAAACCAACTCTGGAAACACCATATATTTT,CASSQEGEQQTNSGNTIYF,TRBV14,.,.,TRBJ1-3